The following is a T cell receptor beta chain sequence with its context. The antigen it recognizes is unknown. No base-level quality is on record; no much larger clone is a single base apart. The data were taken from a study of T cell repertoires in cytomegalovirus infection (dated by TCRdb to about 2019). For the study in its entirety: The HLA type of each donor mattered for the analysis, because public TCR beta signatures pointed to carriage of CMV infection along with the matching HLA type. Overall study outcomes, separate from this receptor: The ex vivo response was dominated by HLA-C-restricted CMV-specific TCR beta clonotypes, and the single most frequent clonotype in two of eight donors was supplied by these HLA-C-restricted clonotypes. In both this cohort and an independent approximately 350-donor cohort, the cumulative frequency of public TCR beta family members distinguished carriers of CMV infection plus the relevant HLA type.

TCRdb lists the instrument as Illumina HiSeq 1500. TCRdb applied fastp at Q25 and MiXCR to the public reads, then kept only in-frame beta chains. Records with the same CDR3 protein are collapsed into one entry carrying the most frequent genes and DNA. The sample table lists 200,000 to 300,000 distinct CDR3 sequences, approximately 7% of them with a count of one. The top ten clonotypes cover 5.5% to 6.5% of the sample. In the germline V gene (reference sequence), CDR1 corresponds to GTSNPN and CDR2 to SVGIG. Including cysteine and phenylalanine, the CDR3 has 14 amino acids. The CDR3 DNA has 42 bases and is translated from base 1. Cut back by 0 bases and 7 bases, the V and J ends lie 13 bases apart.

The V and J segments used are TRBV30 and TRBJ1-5, with TRBD1 as a weak D call on 5 bases. This TCR was sampled from a human donor in good health (CMV status not recorded). Some clones in this sample may be carry-over from other donors' samples. The sequenced sample consisted of PBMCs. The nucleotides are TGTGCCTGGAGTGTCCGGGACGGTGGCCAGCCCCAGCATTTT. The translation is CAWSVRDGGQPQHF.